The sequence of this T cell receptor beta chain was determined in a study of a mutant IDH1 vaccine in newly diagnosed glioma. Study-level information: All eight of the vaccinations patients received fell in weeks 1, 3, 5, 7, 11, 15, 19 and 23. Males made up about 62% and females about 40% of treated patients, whose mean age was about 37 years. Vaccines were first given 4-6 weeks after radiotherapy alone, or with temozolomide cycles.

The CDR3 spans 12 residues. Looked up from germline, CDR1 is SGHAT and CDR2 is FQNNGV. Trimming pared 5 bases from V and 4 bases from J, leaving 9 bases between. General observations from the study: There seemed to be no relation between pseudoprogression and changes in top peripheral T cell clonotypes.

Libraries were prepared by immunoSEQ multiplex PCR; TCRdb keeps only in-frame clonotypes and omits some of them. Among tens of thousands of clones listed, approximately 81% were seen once. Documented time point: week 23, last vaccination. One vaccine dose held 300 ug of mutant IDH1 20-mer peptide and came with topical imiquimod. As for this clone: Antigen unknown. In the same sample, other DNA sequences code for this CDR3.

The TCR comes from a man aged 25-40 years with glioma. Material: PBMCs, obtained from a glioma patient whose treatment included an IDH1 peptide vaccine. This chain connects TRBV11-2 to TRBJ2-7, with unresolved D. In DNA, the CDR3 is TGTGCCAGCAGCCCCCGGCCATACGAGCAGTACTTC. Amino acids: CASSPRPYEQYF.